This TCR beta chain appears in the sequencing data of a study of cytomegalovirus exposure and HLA in healthy donors. Study-wide results and caveats: Cytomegalovirus-associated status was assigned to approximately 160 TCR beta chains. For cytomegalovirus status, the classifier reportedly gave diagnoses with high specificity and sensitivity.

Concerning this clone itself: Antigen: not known.

Only in-frame clones appear in the TCRdb table, and some are missing; sequencing was by immunoSEQ multiplex PCR. This table has over 200,000 clones, around 86% appearing once. The source material was PBMCs. This receptor was taken from a woman aged 18-30 years in good health and CMV-seropositive.

CDR3 DNA: TGTGCCAGCAGCTCCTTATTGGGGAGTGGCACTGAAGCTTTCTTT. Amino acids: CASSSLLGSGTEAFF. This chain links TRBV5-4 with TRBJ1-1, with D uncertain. The CDR3 is 15 amino acids. V lost 3 bases and J 4 bases, leaving 16 bases between the germline ends. Germline V CDR1 and CDR2: SGHNT, YYREEE (reference sequence).